A selection of T cell receptor beta chains follows, all from one sample in a study of T-cell memory formation after mild COVID-19. TCRdb independently ran MiXCR on the 5' RACE reads; one entry per CDR3 protein. The sample lists roughly 450,000 distinct CDR3 sequences, over 15% occurring once. Sequencing was performed on PBMCs or a T cell subset sorted from them (not recorded which). The source is a man between 18 and 35 years old who had mild COVID-19 (a few samples of this study predate the infection). Cell type and time point are not known. Both conserved end residues are part of each CDR3. The order of the fields is clone size, J gene, D gene, V gene, CDR3 DNA, CDR3 protein. A D gene is named only where the DNA matches it firmly. Not all rows give a size; the values are once, few, many and, for expanded clones, a class.

>few|TRBJ1-2|TRBD1|TRBV4-1
TGCGCCAGCAGCCAGGTGACAGGGCTGGGCTATGGCTACACCTTC
CASSQVTGLGYGYTF
>few|TRBJ2-7|.|TRBV20-1
TGCAGTGCCGCCCCCGTCGACGAGCAGTACTTC
CSAAPVDEQYF
>few|TRBJ1-2|.|TRBV6-6
TGTGCCAGCAGCTACCTCAGGGACTATGGCTACACCTTC
CASSYLRDYGYTF
>.|TRBJ2-2|.|TRBV29-1
TGCAGCGTTGCCGGGGGCCAAAAGAACACCGGGGAGCTGTTTTTT
CSVAGGQKNTGELFF
>.|TRBJ1-2|TRBD1|TRBV6-5
TGTGCCAGCAGTTACTCGATACAGTTGGACAGGGATATGGGAGGCTACACCTTC
CASSYSIQLDRDMGGYTF
>few|TRBJ2-3|.|TRBV12-3/TRBV12-4
TGTGCCAGCAGCTTTGTCACAGATACGCAGTATTTT
CASSFVTDTQYF
>.|TRBJ2-1|TRBD1|TRBV27
TGTGCCAGCAGTTCCCGGGACAGGGGTGAGTTCTTC
CASSSRDRGEFF
>.|TRBJ2-2|.|TRBV30
TGTGCCTGGAAGGCCGGGGAGCTGTTTTTT
CAWKAGELFF
>.|TRBJ2-3|TRBD2|TRBV7-9
TGTGCCAGCAGTCGACTAGCGGGGGTCACAGATACGCAGTATTTT
CASSRLAGVTDTQYF
>few|TRBJ1-2|.|TRBV4-3
TGCGCCAGCAGCCAAGATGTGGAGCGTAGCTACACCTTC
CASSQDVERSYTF
>many|TRBJ2-5|.|TRBV5-1
TGCGCCAGCAGCTTGGGATCCAGGGGAGAGACCCAGTACTTC
CASSLGSRGETQYF
>many|TRBJ2-7|.|TRBV27
TGTGCCAGCAGTTTATGGGCTAGCTCCAGCTCCTACGAGCAGTACTTC
CASSLWASSSSYEQYF
>.|TRBJ1-2|.|TRBV19
TGTGCCAGTAGAAAGGGGGTGGATGGCTACACCTTC
CASRKGVDGYTF
>.|TRBJ1-1|.|TRBV5-1
TGCGCCAGCAATGGGGGGGGAGTGATGAACACTGAAGCTTTCTTT
CASNGGGVMNTEAFF
>.|TRBJ1-1|.|TRBV18
TGTGCCAGCTTAGCATCTCGGGTGAACACTGAAGCTTTCTTT
CASLASRVNTEAFF
>.|TRBJ2-1|.|TRBV2
TGTGCCAGTTGTTTACACAATGAGCAGTTCTTC
CASCLHNEQFF
>few|TRBJ1-1|.|TRBV20-1
TGCAGTGCTAGAACAGGTTCTATGAACACTGAAGCTTTCTTT
CSARTGSMNTEAFF
>.|TRBJ1-2|.|TRBV4-3
TGCGCCAGCAGCTCGGGAACCAGGGACTTGATTTACGGCTACACCTTC
CASSSGTRDLIYGYTF
>.|TRBJ2-3|TRBD2|TRBV7-2
TGTGCCAGCAGCCAACTAGCGGCTAGCACAGATACGCAGTATTTT
CASSQLAASTDTQYF
>.|TRBJ2-5|.|TRBV7-9
TGTGCCAGCAGCTATACCGGGTCCCCATGGAGAGAGACCCAGTACTTC
CASSYTGSPWRETQYF
>.|TRBJ2-7|TRBD2|TRBV5-6
TGTGCCAGCAGCTTGATAACATATGGGACTAGCATCGAGCAGTACTTC
CASSLITYGTSIEQYF
>few|TRBJ1-2|.|TRBV19
TGTGCCAGCCGCGACCGACTTAACTATGGCTACACCTTC
CASRDRLNYGYTF
>.|TRBJ1-5|.|TRBV4-3
TGCGCCAGCAGCCAAGTATTTGGCCAACCCCAGCATTTT
CASSQVFGQPQHF
>few|TRBJ2-1|TRBD1|TRBV7-6
TGTGCCAGCAGCCCCGGGACAGGCAGTGAGCAGTTCTTC
CASSPGTGSEQFF
>.|TRBJ2-7|.|TRBV12-3/TRBV12-4
TGTGCCAGCAGTTTAACTGGGTCCGGCGGGGAGCAGTACTTC
CASSLTGSGGEQYF
>few|TRBJ2-3|TRBD2|TRBV18
TGTGCCAGCTCACCAGCGGGGGGTATGACAGATACGCAGTATTTT
CASSPAGGMTDTQYF
>once|TRBJ2-7|.|TRBV15
TGTGCCACCAGCAGTGCACCATTAGACAGCGATCCCCTTAGGGAGCAGTACTTC
CATSSAPLDSDPLREQYF
>few|TRBJ2-7|.|TRBV7-2
TGTGCCAGCAGCTTCGGGGTGTCCTACGAGCAGTACTTC
CASSFGVSYEQYF
>few|TRBJ1-4|TRBD1|TRBV25-1
TGTGCCAGCAGCCCGGGACAGCATAATGAAAAACTGTTTTTT
CASSPGQHNEKLFF
>.|TRBJ1-1|.|TRBV7-2
TGTGCCAGCAGCTTAGATCCACCCGGTGAAGCTTTCTTT
CASSLDPPGEAFF
>.|TRBJ1-2|.|TRBV12-3/TRBV12-4
TGTGCCAGCAGTTTAATTGGCGGCTACACCTTC
CASSLIGGYTF
>.|TRBJ1-2|.|TRBV27
TGTGCCAGCAGTTTCGTAATGCAATCTTCCTATGGCTACACCTTC
CASSFVMQSSYGYTF
>few|TRBJ2-3|TRBD2|TRBV7-2
TGTGCCACTAAAAGACTAGCGGGGGACAAGGATACGCAGTATTTT
CATKRLAGDKDTQYF
>.|TRBJ2-3|.|TRBV4-1
TGCGCCAGCAGCCAAGATGCGGCGTGGCAGTATTTT
CASSQDAAWQYF
>few|TRBJ2-5|TRBD1|TRBV5-6
TGTGCCAGCAGAAAGACAGGGTTGGAAGAGACCCAGTACTTC
CASRKTGLEETQYF
>few|TRBJ2-4|.|TRBV7-9
TGTGCCAGCAGCTTATCTGAGGGGGCCAAAAACATTCAGTACTTC
CASSLSEGAKNIQYF
>.|TRBJ1-5|TRBD1|TRBV29-1
TGCAGCGTGGGGACAGGGAGCAATCAGCCCCAGCATTTT
CSVGTGSNQPQHF
>many|TRBJ2-3|TRBD1|TRBV5-8
TGTGCCAGCAGCCACGGACAGGGAGGAACAGATACGCAGTATTTT
CASSHGQGGTDTQYF
>.|TRBJ2-2|.|TRBV20-1
TGCAGTGCTCCAAGGCCGTCCGGGGAGCTGTTTTTT
CSAPRPSGELFF
>.|TRBJ2-7|TRBD2|TRBV5-1
TGCGCCAGCAGCGACCGACTAGCGGGGGCCTACGAGCAGTACTTC
CASSDRLAGAYEQYF
>few|TRBJ2-4|.|TRBV5-1
TGCGCCAGCAGCTTGGAGGGGACTGTAAACATTCAGTACTTC
CASSLEGTVNIQYF
>few|TRBJ1-3|.|TRBV11-2
TGTGCCAGCAGCCTTTCTATCGAAAACACCATATATTTT
CASSLSIENTIYF
>few|TRBJ1-2|TRBD1|TRBV6-6
TGTGCCAGCAGCCCGGACAGGCTGGATGGCTACACCTTC
CASSPDRLDGYTF
>.|TRBJ1-4|TRBD1|TRBV6-5
TGTGCCAGCAGCCGACAGGGAGGACGAGAAAAACTGTTTTTT
CASSRQGGREKLFF